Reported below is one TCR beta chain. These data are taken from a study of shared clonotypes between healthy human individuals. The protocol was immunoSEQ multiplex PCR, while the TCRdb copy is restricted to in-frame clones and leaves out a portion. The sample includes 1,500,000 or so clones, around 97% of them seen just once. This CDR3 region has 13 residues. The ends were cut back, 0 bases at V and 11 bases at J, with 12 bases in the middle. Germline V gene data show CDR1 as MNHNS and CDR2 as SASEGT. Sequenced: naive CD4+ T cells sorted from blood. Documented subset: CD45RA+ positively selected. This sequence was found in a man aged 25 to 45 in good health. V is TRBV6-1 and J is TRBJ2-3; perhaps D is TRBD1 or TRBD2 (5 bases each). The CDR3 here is CASSEALLGVQYF. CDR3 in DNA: TGTGCCAGCAGTGAAGCGCTGCTGGGGGTGCAGTATTTT.